This T cell receptor beta chain was captured by sequencing in a study of cytomegalovirus exposure and HLA in healthy donors. V lost 0 bases and J lost 7, with 6 bases in between. The CDR3 consists of 13 residues. Germline values: CDR1 SGHVS, CDR2 FNYEAQ. 60 Vbeta and 13 Jbeta primers were used in PCR. Original processing methods: Roughly 80 million unique TCR beta chains, roughly 11 million shared, were counted in a later analysis. This table comes from immunoSEQ multiplex PCR, and its TCRdb copy is limited to in-frame clones, with some not included. That table furnishes V, J and clone size, whereas the DNA furnished D and trimming. The sample shows more than 95,000 clones, approximately 64% of them seen only once. This clone was counted once. Its target is unknown. Study results and limitations: Later analysis revealed greater clonal expansion in HLA-associated TCR beta chains than in equally common others. Accounts indicate the classifier identified cytomegalovirus status with strong specificity and sensitivity.

The receptor was isolated from a man between 60 and 75 years old in good health and CMV-seronegative. Input material: PBMCs. The V call is TRBV7-6, the J call TRBJ2-2; no firm D call. CDR3 nucleotides: TGTGCCAGCAGCTTAGCGCTAGGCGGGGAGCTGTTTTTT. Translating it yields CASSLALGGELFF.